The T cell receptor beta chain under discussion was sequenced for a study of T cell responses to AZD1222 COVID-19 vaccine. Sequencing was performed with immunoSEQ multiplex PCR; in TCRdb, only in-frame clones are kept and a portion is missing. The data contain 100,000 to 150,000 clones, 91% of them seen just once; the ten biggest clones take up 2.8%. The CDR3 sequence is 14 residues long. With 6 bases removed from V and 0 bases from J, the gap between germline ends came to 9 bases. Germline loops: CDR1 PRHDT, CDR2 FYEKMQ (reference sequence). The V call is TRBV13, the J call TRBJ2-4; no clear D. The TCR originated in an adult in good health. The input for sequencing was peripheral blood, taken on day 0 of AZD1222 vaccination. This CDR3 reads CASSREIAKNIQYF. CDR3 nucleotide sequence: TGTGCCAGCAGTAGAGAGATAGCCAAAAACATTCAGTACTTC.